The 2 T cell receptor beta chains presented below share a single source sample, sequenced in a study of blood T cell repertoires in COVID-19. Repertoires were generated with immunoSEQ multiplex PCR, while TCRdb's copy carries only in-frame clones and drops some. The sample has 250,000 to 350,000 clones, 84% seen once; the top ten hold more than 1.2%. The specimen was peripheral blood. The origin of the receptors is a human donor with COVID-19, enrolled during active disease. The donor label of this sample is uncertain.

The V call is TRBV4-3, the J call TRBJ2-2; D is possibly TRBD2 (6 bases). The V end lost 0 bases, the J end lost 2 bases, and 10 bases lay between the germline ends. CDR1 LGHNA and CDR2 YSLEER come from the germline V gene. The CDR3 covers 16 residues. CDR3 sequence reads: CASSQDRAGNTGELFF. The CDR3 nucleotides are TGCGCCAGCAGCCAAGATCGGGCGGGAAACACCGGGGAGCTGTTTTTT.

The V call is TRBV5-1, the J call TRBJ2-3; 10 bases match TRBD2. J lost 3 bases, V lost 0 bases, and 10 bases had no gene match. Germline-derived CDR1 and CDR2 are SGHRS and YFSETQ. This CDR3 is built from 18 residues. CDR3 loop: CASSLDSSGRFPTDTQYF. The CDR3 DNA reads TGCGCCAGCAGCTTGGATAGTAGCGGGAGGTTCCCTACAGATACGCAGTATTTT.